These T cell receptor beta chains were read from a single sample in a study of shared clonotypes between healthy human individuals. TCRdb's copy holds only in-frame clones and misses some; the assay was immunoSEQ multiplex PCR. The sample shows 740,000 or so clones, less than 80% of them seen only once. Sequenced sample: memory CD4+ T cells sorted from blood. The receptors come from a woman in her 30s in good health. Both conserved end residues are part of each CDR3. The D gene is left open where the match is weak. A row's size may be missing; if present it is once, few, many or a size class.

NA,TRBJ1-5,NA,TRBV2,TGTGCCAGCAGTTACAGGGAAAATAGCAATCAGCCCCAGCATTTT,CASSYRENSNQPQHF
many,TRBJ1-2,NA,TRBV2,TGTGCCAGCAGGGCAGGGGTGGGCTATGGCTACACCTTC,CASRAGVGYGYTF
few,TRBJ2-5,TRBD2,TRBV18,TGTGCCAGCTCACCCGCGGGGGGAGGTGGCGGAGAGACCCAGTACTTC,CASSPAGGGGGETQYF
NA,TRBJ2-3,TRBD1,TRBV27,TGTGCCAGCAGTTTAAACCCGGGACAGGGGGCCACAGATACGCAGTATTTT,CASSLNPGQGATDTQYF
NA,TRBJ2-5,TRBD2,TRBV6-1,TGTGCCAGCAGCCCCGGACTAGCGGAAACCCAGTACTTC,CASSPGLAETQYF
NA,TRBJ2-7,TRBD1,TRBV7-2,TGTGCCAGCAGCTGGCCCGGGACAGCGATAACCTACGAGCAGTACTTC,CASSWPGTAITYEQYF
NA,TRBJ1-1,NA,TRBV7-9,TGTGCCAGCAGCTTAGAGGCGAGACTTGAAGCTTTCTTT,CASSLEARLEAFF
NA,TRBJ2-1,TRBD2,TRBV6-1,TGTGCCAGCGAAAGCGGGAGACTGTACAATGAGCAGTTCTTC,CASESGRLYNEQFF
NA,TRBJ2-7,TRBD2,TRBV5-1,TGCGCCAGCAGCCCTGGGAGGGGCCCCCTTACAGAGCAGTACTTC,CASSPGRGPLTEQYF
NA,TRBJ2-5,NA,TRBV19,TGTGCCAGTAGTATAATTGACGGAGGAGAGACCCAGTACTTC,CASSIIDGGETQYF
NA,TRBJ1-2,NA,TRBV5-6,TGTGCCAGCAGCCAAGATTGGGGGGCGCGGGACTATGGCTACACCTTC,CASSQDWGARDYGYTF
NA,TRBJ2-7,NA,TRBV7-6,TGTGCCAGCAGCCACGGAGGGCCCCACGAGCAGTACTTC,CASSHGGPHEQYF
NA,TRBJ2-3,TRBD2,TRBV7-2,TGTGCCAGCAGCGATAGCGGGTTCACAGATACGCAGTATTTT,CASSDSGFTDTQYF
NA,TRBJ2-1,NA,TRBV2,TGTGCCAGCAAGGTAGGTAGCGGTGACAATGAGCAGTTCTTC,CASKVGSGDNEQFF
NA,TRBJ1-1,NA,TRBV6-7,TGTGCCAGCAGTTTAGGCCTGAACACTGAAGCTTTCTTT,CASSLGLNTEAFF
NA,TRBJ2-5,TRBD1,TRBV10-1,TGCGCCAGCAGTGATGGGACAGGGGGCACGGAGACCCAGTACTTC,CASSDGTGGTETQYF
NA,TRBJ1-3,NA,TRBV5-6,TGTGCCAGCAGCTCACGACAGGTACCTGGAAACACCATATATTTT,CASSSRQVPGNTIYF
NA,TRBJ2-3,NA,TRBV7-6,TGTGCCAGCAGCCCCGAGTGGACCACAGATACGCAGTATTTT,CASSPEWTTDTQYF
few,TRBJ1-2,NA,TRBV28,TGTGCCAGCGGTTCTACGGACACCTTCTATGGCTACACCTTC,CASGSTDTFYGYTF
NA,TRBJ1-1,NA,TRBV29-1,TGCAGCGCCGACGACCGGGGGGGCATGAACACTGAAGCTTTCTTT,CSADDRGGMNTEAFF
few,TRBJ2-5,NA,TRBV7-8,TGTGCCAGCAGCCCACGACATGGTACCTTAGGGGAGACCCAGTACTTC,CASSPRHGTLGETQYF
NA,TRBJ2-1,NA,TRBV20-1,TGCAGTGGGCAGGATTACAATGAGCAGTTCTTC,CSGQDYNEQFF
NA,TRBJ2-7,NA,TRBV6-6,TGTGCCAGCATGATAAGCCCGGACACCTACGAGCAGTACTTC,CASMISPDTYEQYF
NA,TRBJ2-1,NA,TRBV7-2,TGTGCCAGCAGCACAAATCCCCGGGTGGTCAATGAGCAGTTCTTC,CASSTNPRVVNEQFF
NA,TRBJ1-1,NA,TRBV11-3,TGTGCCAGCAGCCTAAGGTCAGGGTTGAACACTGAAGCTTTCTTT,CASSLRSGLNTEAFF
NA,TRBJ2-2,TRBD1,TRBV27,TGTGCCAGCAGTACGGACAGGTACACCGGGGAGCTGTTTTTT,CASSTDRYTGELFF
NA,TRBJ2-1,NA,TRBV6-5,TGTGCCAGCAGTTACCGGGACAAATACAATGAGCAGTTCTTC,CASSYRDKYNEQFF
NA,TRBJ2-7,TRBD1,TRBV4-2,TGTGCCAGCAGGGGCGAGGGACAGGGGTTCTACGAGCAGTACTTC,CASRGEGQGFYEQYF
NA,TRBJ2-7,NA,TRBV5-8,TGTGCCAGCAGCTTAGATCGGCAGTCCTACGAGCAGTACTTC,CASSLDRQSYEQYF
NA,TRBJ2-7,NA,TRBV5-4,TGTGCCAGCAGCGGGGGGGCATACGAGCAGTACTTC,CASSGGAYEQYF
NA,TRBJ2-7,NA,TRBV5-8,TGTGCCAGCAGCTCATGGAGGTTCGGCAGCTACTACGAGCAGTACTTC,CASSSWRFGSYYEQYF
NA,TRBJ1-1,NA,TRBV12-2,TGTGCAAGTCGCTTTCTCTCCCGACAAACGCGGAACACTGAAGCTTTCTTT,CASRFLSRQTRNTEAFF
many,TRBJ1-1,NA,TRBV2,TGTGCCAGCAGTCGGGCGGAGGTTGGGGTTCTTTCCGAAGCTTTCTTT,CASSRAEVGVLSEAFF
NA,TRBJ2-1,TRBD1,TRBV7-3,TGTGCCAGCAGCGCTGACAGGGCTGACTACAATGAGCAGTTCTTC,CASSADRADYNEQFF
NA,TRBJ2-7,NA,TRBV27,TGTGCCAGCAGTTTATATGGGTACTCGAGCTCCTACGAGCAGTACTTC,CASSLYGYSSSYEQYF
NA,TRBJ2-2,NA,TRBV7-2,TGTGCCAGCAGCTTCGGGGGAGCGCCGGGGAGCGGGGAGCTGTTTTTT,CASSFGGAPGSGELFF
few,TRBJ2-1,NA,TRBV6-4,TGTGCCAGCAGTGACTCGGGGGCGGCTGGCAATGAGCAGTTCTTC,CASSDSGAAGNEQFF
NA,TRBJ1-5,NA,TRBV28,TGTGCCAGCAGTCCGGATCAGCCCCAGCATTTT,CASSPDQPQHF
NA,TRBJ2-1,NA,TRBV28,TGTGCCAGCAGTCAGCAGCGAGCGTCTACTATCTTC,CASSQQRASTIF
once,TRBJ2-5,NA,TRBV7-2,TGTGCCAGCTCAACGTGGGAGACCCAGTACTTC,CASSTWETQYF
NA,TRBJ1-5,TRBD1,TRBV5-1,TGCGCCAGCAGCCCCGGGACAGGGGGCAATCAGCCCCAGCATTTT,CASSPGTGGNQPQHF
NA,TRBJ2-1,TRBD2,TRBV30,TGTGCCTGGAGTCAATTCTACCGCGGGAGGGTATACAATGAGCAGTTCTTC,CAWSQFYRGRVYNEQFF
NA,TRBJ2-7,NA,TRBV27,TGTGCCAGCGCCAGGAAGCTAAACGGGTACGAGCAGTACTTC,CASARKLNGYEQYF
NA,TRBJ2-2,NA,TRBV5-1,TGCGCCAGCAGCTCGATGGGAGCGGAGACCGGGGAGCTGTTTTTT,CASSSMGAETGELFF
once,TRBJ1-2,TRBD1,TRBV5-4,TGTGCCAGCAGCTTGGATGGGACAGGTCGACCATACTATGGCTACACCTTC,CASSLDGTGRPYYGYTF
NA,TRBJ1-2,NA,TRBV27,TGTGCCACACAAAGTAACTATGGCTACACCTTC,CATQSNYGYTF
NA,TRBJ2-1,NA,TRBV10-2,TGCGCCAGCAGTCCTAGACTAGATGAGCAGTTCTTC,CASSPRLDEQFF
many,TRBJ1-5,NA,TRBV19,TGTGCCAGTACTACAGGTGCTGGACAGCCCCAGCATTTT,CASTTGAGQPQHF
NA,TRBJ2-6,NA,TRBV10-2,TGCGCCAGCAGTGGGCCGAGCTCTGGGGCCAACGTCCTGACTTTC,CASSGPSSGANVLTF
NA,TRBJ1-5,NA,TRBV7-9,TGTGCCAGCAGCCCCCCAGGCGATCAGCCCCAGCATTTT,CASSPPGDQPQHF